This entry concerns a single T cell receptor beta chain. What it recognizes is unknown. Trimming left V 3 bases short and J 6 bases short, with 9 bases between. The CDR3 length is 12 residues. CDR1 is SGHRS and CDR2 is YFSETQ in the germline V gene. This sample stems from a study of early stage breast cancer tumors. Study observations and caveats: Compared with adjacent normal breast tissue, tumors showed roughly 2.5-fold greater T cell density and higher clonality. Blood repertoires resembled normal breast more than tumor.

Each sample had two DNA replicates, 0.5 ug blood or roughly 1.5 ug tissue. Clones were sequenced by immunoSEQ multiplex PCR, and TCRdb holds only the in-frame ones, with some missing. The sample includes about 8,400 clones, 60% to 80% of them seen just once. V is TRBV5-1 and J is TRBJ1-1; the D is unclear. The origin of this receptor is a person in their sixties or seventies with breast cancer. The sequencing sample was made of normal breast tissue next to the tumor. CDR3 protein: CASSSGRAEAFF. CDR3 DNA sequence: TGCGCCAGCAGCTCGGGGAGGGCTGAAGCTTTCTTT.